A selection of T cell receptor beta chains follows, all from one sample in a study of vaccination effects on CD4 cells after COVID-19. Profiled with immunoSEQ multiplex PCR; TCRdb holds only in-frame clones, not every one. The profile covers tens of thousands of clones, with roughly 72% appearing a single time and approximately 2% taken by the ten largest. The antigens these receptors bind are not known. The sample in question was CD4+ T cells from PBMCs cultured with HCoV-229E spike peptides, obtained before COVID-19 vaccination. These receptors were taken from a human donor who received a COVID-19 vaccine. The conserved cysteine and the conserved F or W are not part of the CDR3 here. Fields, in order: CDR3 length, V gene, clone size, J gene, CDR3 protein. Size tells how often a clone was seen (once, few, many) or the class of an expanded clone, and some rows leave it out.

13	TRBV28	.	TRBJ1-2	ASSLAGPPFYGYT
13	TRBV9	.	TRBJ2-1	ASSSLAGGFGEQF
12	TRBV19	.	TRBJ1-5	ASSIGGLPLTQH
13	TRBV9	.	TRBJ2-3	ASSVGRGRGDTQY
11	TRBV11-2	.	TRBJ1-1	ASSGGTGFKAF
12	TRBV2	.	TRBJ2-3	ASSRQGAEDTQY
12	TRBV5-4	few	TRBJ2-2	ASSPPQQTGELF
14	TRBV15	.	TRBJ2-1	ATSRTGDTPYNEQF
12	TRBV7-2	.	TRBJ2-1	ASSLEGGYDEQF
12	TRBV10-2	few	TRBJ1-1	ASSEQTGETEAF
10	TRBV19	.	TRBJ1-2	AIATGSYGYT
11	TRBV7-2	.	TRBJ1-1	ASSFAWDAEAF
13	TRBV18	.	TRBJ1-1	ASSRDTYMNTEAF
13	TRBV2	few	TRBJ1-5	ASSVSGQGNQPQH
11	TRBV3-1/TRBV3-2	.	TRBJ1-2	ASSPDPNYGYT
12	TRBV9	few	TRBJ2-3	ASSVEWRGDTQY
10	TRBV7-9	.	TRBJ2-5	ASSLVRQTQY
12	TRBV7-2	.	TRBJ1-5	ASSLGGQGQPQH
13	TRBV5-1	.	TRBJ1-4	ASSLTGATNEKLF
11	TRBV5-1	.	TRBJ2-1	ASSLGLHNEQF
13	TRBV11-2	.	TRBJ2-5	ASSRSGGAPETQY
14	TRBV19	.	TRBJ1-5	ASSNIVAVTNQPQH
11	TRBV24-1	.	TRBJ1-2	ATSDFRGFGYT
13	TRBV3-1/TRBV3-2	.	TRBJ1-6	ASSQDGALNSPLH
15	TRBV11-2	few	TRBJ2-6	ASSDSQGRAGANVLT
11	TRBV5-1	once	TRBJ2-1	ASSLVQGDEQF
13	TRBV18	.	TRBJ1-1	ASSPPGRTNTEAF
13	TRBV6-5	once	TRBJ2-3	ASSQIPGRTDTQY
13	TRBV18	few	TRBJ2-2	ASSRDRPNTGELF
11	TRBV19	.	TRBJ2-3	ASSILGTDTQY
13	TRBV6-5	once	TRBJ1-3	ASSLGQASGNTIY
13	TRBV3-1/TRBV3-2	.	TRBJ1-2	ASSSGTGLSYGYT
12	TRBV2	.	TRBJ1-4	ASRPDRTNEKLF
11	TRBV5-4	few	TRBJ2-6	ASSFSGANVLT
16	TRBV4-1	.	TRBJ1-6	ASSQDPNRQGLNSPLH
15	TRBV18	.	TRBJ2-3	ASSPYPGQGLGDTQY
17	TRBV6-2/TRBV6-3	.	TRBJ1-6	ASSYSRGTGVFGNSPLH
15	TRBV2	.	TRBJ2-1	ASSVGLAILGLNEQF
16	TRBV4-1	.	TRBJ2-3	ASSQPHVRGGPADTQY
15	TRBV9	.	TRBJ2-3	ASSVVGGSGGTDTQY
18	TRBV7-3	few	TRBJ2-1	ASSSQPGLAGGLSYNEQF
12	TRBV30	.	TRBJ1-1	AWRSRGTVSEAF
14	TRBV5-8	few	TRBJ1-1	ASPHPPGQLNTEAF
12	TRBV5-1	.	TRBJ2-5	ASTDVAGVETQY
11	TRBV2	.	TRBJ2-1	ASSARVRGEQF
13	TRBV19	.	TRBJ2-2	ASSGKRGFVGELF
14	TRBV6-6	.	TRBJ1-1	ASSYAWRGLNTEAF
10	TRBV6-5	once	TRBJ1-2	ASGAGIGGYT
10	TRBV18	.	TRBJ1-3	ASSPEGNTIY
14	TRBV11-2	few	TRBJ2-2	ASSFLGQKNTGELF
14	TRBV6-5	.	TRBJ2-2	ASSYSGRRHTGELF
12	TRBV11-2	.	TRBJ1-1	ASSFDRRDTEAF
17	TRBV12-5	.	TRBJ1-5	ASGLVIATLTGPHQPQH